This record concerns one T cell receptor (beta chain) sequence. The antigen is unknown. The data derive from a study of read filtering for tumor transcriptome and immune sequencing. Study-level information: Among patients, 17 to 20 were male and approximately 15 female, aged roughly 47 to 90 (mean approximately 60). TCR-mapped reads were about 4 to 11 million with IR-seq versus about 85 to 1,300 with RNA-seq.

The CDR3 sequence is 12 residues long. Germline V gives CDR1 MDHEN, CDR2 SYDVKM. Points from the study as a whole: Dropping single-read clonotypes raised IR-seq and RNA-seq shared-clonotype correlation. The CD138-negative fraction was mixed bone marrow immune cells, not pure T cells.

Molecular barcoded adaptors covering alpha/delta and beta/gamma chains were used on approximately 440 ng RNA. TCRdb fed the reads into MiXCR, producing one record per CDR3 protein. The sample has 43,000 or so distinct CDR3 sequences; 20% are singletons. The specimen sequenced was a population of CD138-negative cells sorted from bone marrow. This clonotype originated in a donor at least 40 years old with multiple myeloma. The chain carries TRBV28 and TRBJ2-7; no firm D call. This chain's CDR3 is CAAARSSYEQYF. DNA of the CDR3: TGTGCTGCCGCCAGGAGCTCCTACGAGCAGTACTTC.